This TCR beta chain was captured in a study of blood T cell repertoires in COVID-19. Study-level information: Researchers got acute and convalescent COVID-19 samples from the United States, Italy and Spain. T cells, B-cell-depleted T cells, or PBMCs provided the cDNA or gDNA that served as material.

Authors' methods: Quantification of nucleated cells was approximated via reference gene primer amplification. Clones were read by immunoSEQ multiplex PCR, and TCRdb kept only the in-frame ones, dropping some. V, J and clone size are taken as reported in that table, and D and trimming were inferred from the DNA itself. The sample contains 140,000 to 150,000 clones, 75% to 85% of which appear only once. The sample taken for sequencing was peripheral blood. The receptor comes from a man aged 70 or older who had recovered from COVID-19.

For the CDR3, the DNA is TGTGCCAGCACCCCGGGGGGAGAATCTAACGAGCAGTACTTC. This translates into CASTPGGESNEQYF. The chain links TRBV9 to TRBJ2-7; 7 nucleotides align to TRBD2. The CDR3 has 14 amino acids. The ends lost 6 bases at V and 5 bases at J; junction bases unmatched: 11. Germline CDR1 SGDLS, CDR2 YYNGEE.